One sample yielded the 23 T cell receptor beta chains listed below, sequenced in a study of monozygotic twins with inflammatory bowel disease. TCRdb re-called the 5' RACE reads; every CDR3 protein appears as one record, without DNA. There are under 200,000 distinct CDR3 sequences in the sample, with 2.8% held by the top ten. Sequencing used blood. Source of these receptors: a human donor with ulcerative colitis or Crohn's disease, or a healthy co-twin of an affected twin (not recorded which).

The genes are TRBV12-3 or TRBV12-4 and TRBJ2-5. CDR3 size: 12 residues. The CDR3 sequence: CASSGVTETQYF.

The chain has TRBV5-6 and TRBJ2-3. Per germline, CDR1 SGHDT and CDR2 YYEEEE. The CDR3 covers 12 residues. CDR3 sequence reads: CASSLGSDTQYF.

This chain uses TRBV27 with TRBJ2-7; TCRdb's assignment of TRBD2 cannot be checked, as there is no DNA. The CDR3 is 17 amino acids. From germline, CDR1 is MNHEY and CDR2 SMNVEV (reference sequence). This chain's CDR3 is CASRSPSGRSGSYEQYF.

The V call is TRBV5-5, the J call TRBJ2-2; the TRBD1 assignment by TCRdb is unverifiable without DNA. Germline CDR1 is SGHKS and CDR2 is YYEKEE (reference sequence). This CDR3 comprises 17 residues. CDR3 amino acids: CASSLDVNRASTGELFF.

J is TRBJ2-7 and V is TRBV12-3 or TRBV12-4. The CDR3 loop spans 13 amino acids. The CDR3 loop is CASSSGLSYEQYF.

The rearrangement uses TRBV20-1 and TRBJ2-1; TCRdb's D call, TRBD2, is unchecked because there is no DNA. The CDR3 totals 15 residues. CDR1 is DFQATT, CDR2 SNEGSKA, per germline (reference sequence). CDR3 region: CSAPRTSGSDNEQFF.

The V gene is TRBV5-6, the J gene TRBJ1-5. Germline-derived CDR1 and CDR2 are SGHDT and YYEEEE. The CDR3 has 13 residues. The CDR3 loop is CASSFYNNQPQHF.

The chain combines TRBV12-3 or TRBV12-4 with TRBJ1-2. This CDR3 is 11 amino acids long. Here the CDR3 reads CASSRGNGYTF.

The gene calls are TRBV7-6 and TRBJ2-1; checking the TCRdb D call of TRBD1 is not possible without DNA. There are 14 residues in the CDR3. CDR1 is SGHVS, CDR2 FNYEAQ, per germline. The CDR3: CASSFRGPYNEQFF.

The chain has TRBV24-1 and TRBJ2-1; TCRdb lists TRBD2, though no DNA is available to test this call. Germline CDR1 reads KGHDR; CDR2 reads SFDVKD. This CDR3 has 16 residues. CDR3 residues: CATSDSSGAFYNEQFF.

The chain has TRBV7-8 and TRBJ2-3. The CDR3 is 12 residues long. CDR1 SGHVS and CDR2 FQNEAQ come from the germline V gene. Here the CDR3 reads CASSSVADTQYF.

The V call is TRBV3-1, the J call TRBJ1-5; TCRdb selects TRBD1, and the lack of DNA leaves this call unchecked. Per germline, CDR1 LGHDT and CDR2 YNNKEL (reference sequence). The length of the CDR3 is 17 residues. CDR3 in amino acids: CASSQWGRNKGNQPQHF.

The CDR3 spells CASSFPDVGELFF. The V gene is TRBV5-4, the J gene TRBJ2-2. There are 13 residues in the CDR3. Germline V CDR1 and CDR2: SGHNT, YYREEE (reference sequence).

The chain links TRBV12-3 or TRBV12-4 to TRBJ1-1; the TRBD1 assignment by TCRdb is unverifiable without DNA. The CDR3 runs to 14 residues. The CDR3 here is CASIQGQGNTEAFF.

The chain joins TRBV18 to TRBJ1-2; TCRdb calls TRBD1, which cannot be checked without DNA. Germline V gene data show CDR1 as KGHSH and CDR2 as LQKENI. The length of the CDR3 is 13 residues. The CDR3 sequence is CASSTDTGTRYTF.

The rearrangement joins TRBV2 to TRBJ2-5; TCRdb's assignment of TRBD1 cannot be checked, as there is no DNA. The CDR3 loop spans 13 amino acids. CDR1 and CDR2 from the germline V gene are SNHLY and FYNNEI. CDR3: CASSWTGIDGQYF.

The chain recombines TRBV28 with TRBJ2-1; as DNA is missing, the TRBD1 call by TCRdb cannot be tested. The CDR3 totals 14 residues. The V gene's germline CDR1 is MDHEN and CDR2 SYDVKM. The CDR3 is CASSDRGLLNEQFF.

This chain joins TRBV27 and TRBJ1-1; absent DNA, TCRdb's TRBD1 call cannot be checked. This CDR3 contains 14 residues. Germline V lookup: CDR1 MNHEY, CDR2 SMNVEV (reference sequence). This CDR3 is CASTRQGLNTEAFF.

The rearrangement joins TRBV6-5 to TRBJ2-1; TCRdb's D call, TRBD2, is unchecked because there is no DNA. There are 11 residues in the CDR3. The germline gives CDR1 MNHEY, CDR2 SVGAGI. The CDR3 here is CASTRNNEQFF.

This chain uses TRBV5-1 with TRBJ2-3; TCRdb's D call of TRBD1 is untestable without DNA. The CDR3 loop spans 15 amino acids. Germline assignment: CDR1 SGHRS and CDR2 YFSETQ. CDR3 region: CASSLGQGAADTQYF. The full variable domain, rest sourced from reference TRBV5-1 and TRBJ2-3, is KAGVTQTPRYLIKTRGQQVTLSCSPISGHRSVSWYQQTPGQGLQFLFEYFSETQRNKGNFPGRFSGRQFSNSRSEMNVSTLELGDSALYLCASSLGQGAADTQYFGPGTRLTVL.

The CDR3 loop is CATQRGDTQYF. The chain employs TRBV7-3 and TRBJ2-3; TCRdb outputs TRBD1, but without DNA this stays unchecked. Germline CDR1 SGHTA, CDR2 FQGTGA. The CDR3 totals 11 residues.

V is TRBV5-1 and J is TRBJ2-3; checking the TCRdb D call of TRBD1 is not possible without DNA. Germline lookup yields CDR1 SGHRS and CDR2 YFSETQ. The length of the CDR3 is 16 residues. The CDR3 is CASSLVWGQSTDTQYF. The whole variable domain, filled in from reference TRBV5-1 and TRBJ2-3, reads KAGVTQTPRYLIKTRGQQVTLSCSPISGHRSVSWYQQTPGQGLQFLFEYFSETQRNKGNFPGRFSGRQFSNSRSEMNVSTLELGDSALYLCASSLVWGQSTDTQYFGPGTRLTVL.

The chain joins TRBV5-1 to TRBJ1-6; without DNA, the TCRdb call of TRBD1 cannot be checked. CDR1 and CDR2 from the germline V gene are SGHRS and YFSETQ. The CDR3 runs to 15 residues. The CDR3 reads CASSLGTEQVAPLHF.